This entry concerns a single T cell receptor beta chain. Some clones are missing from TCRdb's copy, which holds only in-frame ones; the method was immunoSEQ multiplex PCR. Of around 90,000 clones in the sample, around 94% were seen once. This sample stems from a study of technical replicates of blood from a few donors. Germline CDR1 and CDR2: SGHRS and YFSETQ. V was pared by 0 bases and J by 4 bases, with 10 bases between. The CDR3 consists of 15 residues. The TCR was taken from a human donor in good health. Specimen: T cells isolated from PBMCs. The chain links TRBV5-1 to TRBJ2-2; possible D gene TRBD2, 6 bases. CDR3 in amino acids: CASSLGRGGTGELFF. CDR3 nucleotide sequence: TGCGCCAGCAGCTTGGGGAGGGGCGGCACCGGGGAGCTGTTTTTT.